The source of this T cell receptor beta chain is a study of T cell responses to AZD1222 COVID-19 vaccine. The CDR3 has 13 amino acids. Germline V gives CDR1 MNHEY, CDR2 SVGEGT. Trimming pared 4 bases from V and 6 bases from J, leaving 12 bases between. TCRdb keeps only in-frame clones here, not all; method: immunoSEQ multiplex PCR. The sample has about 150,000 clones, approximately 90% seen once. The source of this sequence is an adult in good health. Material: peripheral blood, obtained on day 0 of AZD1222 vaccination. The V call is TRBV6-2 or TRBV6-3, the J call TRBJ2-5; D remains ambiguous. In DNA form, the CDR3 reads TGTGCCAGCAGTTCTCACTTTAGGAAGACCCAGTACTTC. The encoded protein is CASSSHFRKTQYF.